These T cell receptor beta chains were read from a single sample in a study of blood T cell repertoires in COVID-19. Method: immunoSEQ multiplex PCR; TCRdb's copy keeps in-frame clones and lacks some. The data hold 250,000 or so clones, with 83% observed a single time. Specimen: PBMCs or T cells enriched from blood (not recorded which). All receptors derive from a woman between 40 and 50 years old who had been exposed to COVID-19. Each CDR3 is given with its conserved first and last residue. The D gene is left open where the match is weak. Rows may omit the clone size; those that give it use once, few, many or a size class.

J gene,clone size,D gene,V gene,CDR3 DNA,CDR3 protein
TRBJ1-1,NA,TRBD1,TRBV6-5,TGTGCCAGCAGTCCCCGGGACAGGGACACTGAAGCTTTCTTT,CASSPRDRDTEAFF
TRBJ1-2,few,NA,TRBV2,TGTGCCAGCAGTGAGCGCACGGACTATGGCTACACCTTC,CASSERTDYGYTF
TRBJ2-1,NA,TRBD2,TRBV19,TGTGCCAGTAGTAGGGGACTAGCGGGGGGCGGGTACAATGAGCAGTTCTTC,CASSRGLAGGGYNEQFF
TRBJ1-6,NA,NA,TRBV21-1,TGTGCCAGCAGCCCTTGGGACAGGGGGAATTCACCCCTCCACTTT,CASSPWDRGNSPLHF
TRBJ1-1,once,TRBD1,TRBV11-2,TGTGCCAGCAGCCAACCGGGACAGATCTCCCGTGGAGCTTTCTTT,CASSQPGQISRGAFF
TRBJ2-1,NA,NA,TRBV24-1,TGTGCCACCAGTGATTGGCCCTCCCGGGACTTTTACAATGAGCAGTTCTTC,CATSDWPSRDFYNEQFF
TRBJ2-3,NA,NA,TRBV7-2,TGTGCCAGCAGCTTACCCTTTACAGATACGCAGTATTTT,CASSLPFTDTQYF
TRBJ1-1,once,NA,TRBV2,TGTGCCAGCAGTGACCGGCGGCTGAACACTGAAGCTTTCTTT,CASSDRRLNTEAFF
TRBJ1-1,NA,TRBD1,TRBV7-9,TGTGCCAGCAGCTCGACCCAGGGGGACTACACTGAAGCTTTCTTT,CASSSTQGDYTEAFF
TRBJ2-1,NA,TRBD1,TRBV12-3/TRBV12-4,TGTGCCAGCAGGACCCATAACAGGGGAGAGCAGTTCTTC,CASRTHNRGEQFF
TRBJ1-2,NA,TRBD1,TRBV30,TGTGCCGGGCGAGGGGGCCCCGGCTACACCTTC,CAGRGGPGYTF
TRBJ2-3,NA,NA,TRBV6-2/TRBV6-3,TGTGCCAGCAGTTACTCGAAATGGTCAGCAGATACGCAGTATTTT,CASSYSKWSADTQYF
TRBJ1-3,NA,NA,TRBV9,TGTGCCAGCAGCGTAGATGGGACACCTGGAAACACCATATATTTT,CASSVDGTPGNTIYF
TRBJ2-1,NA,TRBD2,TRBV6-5,TGTGCCAGCAGTTATTCACTAGCGGGTAATGAGCAGTTCTTC,CASSYSLAGNEQFF
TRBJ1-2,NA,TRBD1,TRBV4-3,TGCGCCAGCAGCCAAGAACAGGGGGGCAACTATGGCTACACCTTC,CASSQEQGGNYGYTF
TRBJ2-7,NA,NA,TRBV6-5,TGTGCCAGCAGTTACTCCTACAGCTCCTACGAGCAGTACTTC,CASSYSYSSYEQYF